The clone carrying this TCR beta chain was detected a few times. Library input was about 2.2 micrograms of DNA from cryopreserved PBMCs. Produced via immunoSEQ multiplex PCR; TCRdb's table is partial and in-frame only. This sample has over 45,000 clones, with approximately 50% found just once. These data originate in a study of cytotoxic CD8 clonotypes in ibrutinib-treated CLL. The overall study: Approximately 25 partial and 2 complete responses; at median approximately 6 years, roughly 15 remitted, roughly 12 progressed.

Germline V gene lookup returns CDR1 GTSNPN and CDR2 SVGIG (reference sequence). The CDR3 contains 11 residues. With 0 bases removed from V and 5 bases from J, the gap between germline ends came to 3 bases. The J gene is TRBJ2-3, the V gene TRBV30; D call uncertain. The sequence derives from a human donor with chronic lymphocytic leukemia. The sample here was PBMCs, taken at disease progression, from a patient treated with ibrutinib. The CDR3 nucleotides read TGTGCCTGGAGTGTACAAGATACGCAGTATTTT. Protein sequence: CAWSVQDTQYF.